The 17 T cell receptor beta chains below were found in one sample sequenced in a study of CD8 T cells in ankylosing spondylitis. TCRdb used MiXCR to reprocess the 5' RACE reads, holding one entry per CDR3 protein. Here the sample spans about 240,000 distinct CDR3 sequences, roughly a tenth being singletons. Sequencing was carried out using blood, either unsorted or a sorted T cell fraction (not recorded which). Receptors originate from a male donor with ankylosing spondylitis or in good health (not recorded which).

This clonotype was picked up a small number of times. The V call is TRBV3-1, the J call TRBJ2-2; a weak D match, TRBD2 (5 bases). Germline CDR1 and CDR2: LGHDT and YNNKEL (reference sequence). The CDR3 totals 19 residues. The germline V and J ends were trimmed by 3 bases and 0 bases, with 20 bases remaining between them. CDR3 sequence reads: CASSQQLGLTKTNTGELFF. The CDR3 nucleotides are TGTGCCAGCAGCCAGCAGCTAGGACTCACAAAGACGAACACCGGGGAGCTGTTTTTT.

This clonotype was observed at least ten times. The rearrangement uses TRBV5-1 and TRBJ1-1, with D perhaps TRBD1 (5 bases). The CDR3 length is 13 residues. The germline V and J ends were trimmed by 3 bases and 6 bases, with 12 bases remaining between them. Germline V gene sequence: CDR1 SGHRS, CDR2 YFSETQ. The CDR3 protein is CASSSSGQAEAFF. The DNA of the CDR3 is TGCGCCAGCAGCTCCTCGGGGCAGGCTGAAGCTTTCTTT. Filled out from reference TRBV5-1 and TRBJ1-1, the complete variable domain reads KAGVTQTPRYLIKTRGQQVTLSCSPISGHRSVSWYQQTPGQGLQFLFEYFSETQRNKGNFPGRFSGRQFSNSRSEMNVSTLELGDSALYLCASSSSGQAEAFFGQGTRLTVV.

For this clonotype: This may be a read error, as it is one base from a much larger clone. The chain employs TRBV28 and TRBJ2-1, with TRBD2 matching 14 bases. The CDR3 sequence is 19 residues long. Germline trimming cut 6 bases from V and 9 bases from J; bases unmatched to any gene: 19. CDR1 is MDHEN, CDR2 SYDVKM, per germline. CDR3 nucleotide sequence: TGTGCCAGCAGCGATTCTTATACCGGGACTAGCGGGAGTAGTACTGAGCAGTTCTTC. It translates to CASSDSYTGTSGSSTEQFF. Full variable domain (remainder filled in from reference TRBV28 and TRBJ2-1): DVKVTQSSRYLVKRTGEKVFLECVQDMDHENMFWYRQDPGLGLRLIYFSYDVKMKEKGDIPEGYSVSREKKERFSLILESASTNQTSMYLCASSDSYTGTSGSSTEQFFGPGTRLTVL.

The chain links TRBV20-1 to TRBJ1-2; the D gene is possibly TRBD1 (5 bases). Trimming took off 2 bases at V and 0 bases at J, with 10 bases between the two ends. CDR1 and CDR2 from the germline V gene are DFQATT and SNEGSKA (reference sequence). This CDR3 region has 14 residues. The CDR3 region is CSARWDGANYGYTF. The CDR3 coding sequence is TGCAGTGCTAGATGGGACGGGGCTAACTATGGCTACACCTTC.

This clonotype was picked up many times. V usage is TRBV12-3 or TRBV12-4 and J usage is TRBJ2-7; tentative D call: TRBD1 (6 bases). Trimming shortened V by 4 bases and J by 3 bases, and 10 bases separated the two germline ends. The CDR3 length is 13 residues. This chain's CDR3 is CASSWTDGYEQYF. DNA for the CDR3: TGTGCCAGCAGTTGGACAGACGGCTACGAGCAGTACTTC.

The chain recombines TRBV12-3 or TRBV12-4 with TRBJ2-7; weak D call: TRBD1 (6 bases). The V end lost 7 bases, the J end lost 4 bases, and 20 bases lay between the germline ends. The CDR3 is 15 residues long. The CDR3 DNA is TGTGCCAGCACTCAGGGACGGGACACCCGTTACGAGCAGTACTTC. Amino acids: CASTQGRDTRYEQYF.

This clonotype occurred many times. This chain links TRBV12-3 or TRBV12-4 with TRBJ2-5, with D possibly being TRBD2 (5 bases). The CDR3 length is 13 residues. V lost 3 bases, J lost 6 bases, and 11 bases lay in between. The CDR3 protein is CASSFTEAQTQYF. CDR3 DNA sequence: TGTGCCAGCAGTTTTACGGAGGCACAGACCCAGTACTTC.

This clonotype was detected many times. V and J are TRBV7-2 and TRBJ2-1; 9 positions agree with TRBD2. CDR1 and CDR2 (germline): SGHTA, FQGNSA. The CDR3 consists of 15 residues. The ends lost 4 bases at V and 2 bases at J; junction bases unmatched: 3. CDR3 protein: CASSSERGAYNEQFF. CDR3 bases: TGTGCCAGCAGCTCAGAGCGGGGGGCCTACAATGAGCAGTTCTTC.

This clonotype showed up many times. J is TRBJ2-1 and V is TRBV6-4, with 11 nucleotides matching TRBD2. The ends lost 6 bases at V and 4 bases at J; junction bases unmatched: 8. The CDR3 sequence is 16 residues long. Germline V CDR1 and CDR2: MRHNA, SNTAGT. CDR3 region: CASSITGTSGYNEQFF. In nucleotides, the CDR3 is TGTGCCAGCAGCATAACCGGGACTAGCGGATACAATGAGCAGTTCTTC.

This clonotype was seen at least ten times. The chain employs TRBV7-6 and TRBJ1-2; 7 bases are a match to TRBD1. CDR1 is SGHVS, CDR2 FNYEAQ, per germline. The junction had 16 bases not matched to a gene; V was cut back by 5 bases and J by 4 bases. The CDR3 runs 17 residues. The CDR3 is CASSPGGRGAGGYGYTF. The CDR3 coding sequence is TGTGCCAGCAGCCCCGGCGGTCGGGGGGCAGGGGGCTATGGCTACACCTTC. The full variable domain, completed using reference TRBV7-6 and TRBJ1-2, is GAGVSQSPRYKVTKRGQDVALRCDPISGHVSLYWYRQALGQGPEFLTYFNYEAQQDKSGLPNDRFSAERPEGSISTLTIQRTEQRDSAMYRCASSPGGRGAGGYGYTFGSGTRLTVV.

This chain connects TRBV6-1 to TRBJ1-1; D remains ambiguous. CDR1 is MNHNS and CDR2 is SASEGT in the germline V gene. The V end was cut by 5 bases, the J end by 4 bases, with 14 bases between. The CDR3 spans 14 residues. CDR3 sequence (DNA): TGTGCCAGCAGTCCCGACCCCCTGGGCACTGAAGCTTTCTTT. It is translated as CASSPDPLGTEAFF.

This clonotype was seen only a few times. Here the CDR3 reads CASSSPYGGRYSSYNEQFF. As DNA, the CDR3 is TGTGCCAGCAGCTCCCCCTACGGCGGGAGGTACAGCTCCTACAATGAGCAGTTCTTC. This chain links TRBV11-2 with TRBJ2-1; 8 nucleotides align to TRBD2. CDR3 length equals 19 residues. Germline loops: CDR1 SGHAT, CDR2 FQNNGV. The V gene end was trimmed by 4 bases and the J gene end by 0 bases; junction bases not matched to a gene: 14.

The chain couples TRBV9 to TRBJ1-2; D gene unclear. Trimming took 2 bases from V and 1 from J, leaving 6 bases between them. Germline CDR1 reads SGDLS; CDR2 reads YYNGEE. This CDR3 spans 13 amino acids. CDR3 sequence: CASSVDFNYGYTF. CDR3 DNA: TGTGCCAGCAGCGTCGATTTTAACTATGGCTACACCTTC.

This clonotype was detected only a few times. The chain links TRBV6-1 to TRBJ1-1; TRBD1 matches 10 bases. J lost 6 bases, V lost 7 bases, and 8 bases had no gene match. CDR1 and CDR2 from the germline V gene are MNHNS and SASEGT. The CDR3 contains 14 residues. As DNA, the CDR3 is TGTGCCAGCATACGGGACAGGGGCAGCGCTGAAGCTTTCTTT. Translating it yields CASIRDRGSAEAFF.

This clonotype was recorded at least ten times. This rearrangement joins TRBV7-3 to TRBJ2-1; unclear D gene. Germline V gene data show CDR1 as SGHTA and CDR2 as FQGTGA. The V and J ends lost 0 bases and 7 bases respectively, with 10 bases between them. The CDR3 contains 14 residues. CDR3 nucleotides: TGTGCCAGCAGCTTAACAACCCACCGGAATGAGCAGTTCTTC. Protein: CASSLTTHRNEQFF.

This clonotype has a count of ten or more. The rearrangement joins TRBV9 to TRBJ2-3, with 8 positions matching TRBD2. This CDR3 comprises 18 residues. Germline V gene lookup returns CDR1 SGDLS and CDR2 YYNGEE. The trim removed 4 bases at V and 2 bases at J, leaving 15 bases unmatched. CDR3 region: CASSPTSGLAGPTDTQYF. In DNA, the CDR3 is TGTGCCAGCAGCCCTACCTCGGGATTAGCGGGACCCACAGATACGCAGTATTTT.

This clonotype has a count of ten or more. The J gene is TRBJ2-3, the V gene TRBV5-1, with D possibly being TRBD2 (6 bases). Trimming pared 4 bases from V and 2 bases from J, leaving 20 bases between. The germline CDR1 and CDR2 sequences are SGHRS and YFSETQ. This CDR3 region has 17 residues. The CDR3: CASSALRAGRPTDTQYF. CDR3 sequence (DNA): TGCGCCAGCAGCGCCCTAAGAGCGGGCCGACCCACAGATACGCAGTATTTT.